Ten or more counts support the clone carrying this T cell receptor beta chain. Its cognate antigen is unknown. General study points: Whole repertoires were not studied in the larger cohort, only one V-J beta rearrangement.

Trimming removed 4 bases from V and 2 bases from J; junction bases left unmatched: 3. Germline V gene data show CDR1 as LGHNA and CDR2 as YNFKEQ. The CDR3 is 14 amino acids. In TCRdb, the 5' RACE reads were re-called with MiXCR into one record per CDR3 protein. Of 50,000 to 75,000 distinct CDR3 sequences in the sample, approximately 23% were seen once. The chain has TRBV4-2 and TRBJ2-7; 9 bases are a match to TRBD2. The source of this sequence is a female donor with breast cancer. The sequenced sample consisted of memory CD4+ T cells sorted from a lymph node. Subset noted: memory CD4+ T cells, CD4+CD45RO+CD25-. DNA of the CDR3: TGTGCCAGCAGCCGTAGCGGGGGAACCTACGAGCAGTACTTC. Translated: CASSRSGGTYEQYF.